The rows below give T cell receptor beta chains drawn from one sample of a study of radiotherapy plus CTLA-4 blockade in lung cancer. TCRdb keeps only in-frame clones here, not all; method: immunoSEQ multiplex PCR. The sample yields around 80,000 clones, approximately 80% seen once. The input for sequencing was peripheral blood, taken from a patient treated with radiotherapy plus ipilimumab. These TCRs come from a human donor with non-small cell lung cancer who had stable disease on radiotherapy plus ipilimumab. The CDR3 runs from the conserved cysteine through the conserved F or W. Fields, in order: V gene, J gene, D gene, clone size, CDR3 DNA, CDR3 protein. A D gene is named only where the DNA matches it firmly. Clone size is shown for a subset of rows, as once, few, many or a class of expanded clone.

V: TRBV11-2; J: TRBJ2-3; D: NA; size: NA; DNA: TGTGCCAGCAGCTCTGGGGACCAAATTAGCACAGATACGCAGTATTTT; CDR3: CASSSGDQISTDTQYF
V: TRBV18; J: TRBJ2-2; D: TRBD1; size: NA; DNA: TGTGCCAGCTCACCACAGGGGGCCGACACCGGGGAGCTGTTTTTT; CDR3: CASSPQGADTGELFF
V: TRBV19; J: TRBJ1-2; D: NA; size: once; DNA: TGTGCCAGTAGTGGTTCTTTTGGCAGGTCCTATGGCTACACCTTC; CDR3: CASSGSFGRSYGYTF
V: TRBV11-2; J: TRBJ1-1; D: NA; size: NA; DNA: TGTGCCAGCAGCTTGGGCGGGGGGCCACGGACTGAAGCTTTCTTT; CDR3: CASSLGGGPRTEAFF
V: TRBV4-1; J: TRBJ2-2; D: TRBD1; size: NA; DNA: TGCGCCAGCGGGGACAGGGACACCGGGGAGCTGTTTTTT; CDR3: CASGDRDTGELFF
V: TRBV27; J: TRBJ2-3; D: TRBD1; size: NA; DNA: TGTGCCAGCAGCAAAAAGGGGACAGGGGCTACAGATACGCAGTATTTT; CDR3: CASSKKGTGATDTQYF
V: TRBV7-9; J: TRBJ2-1; D: NA; size: NA; DNA: TGTGCCAGCAGCAGGGGGGACTACAATGAGCAGTTCTTC; CDR3: CASSRGDYNEQFF
V: TRBV6-5; J: TRBJ1-6; D: NA; size: NA; DNA: TGTGCCAGCAGTTATTCAGGGGACGGTTCACCCCTCCACTTT; CDR3: CASSYSGDGSPLHF
V: TRBV6-1; J: TRBJ1-6; D: TRBD1; size: few; DNA: TGTGCCAGCAGTTATCAGGGGGCGAGTTCACCCCTCCACTTT; CDR3: CASSYQGASSPLHF
V: TRBV7-8; J: TRBJ2-5; D: TRBD2; size: NA; DNA: TGTGCCAGCAGCCCCCAATTAGCGGGAGGGCCTGGAGAGACCCAGTACTTC; CDR3: CASSPQLAGGPGETQYF
V: TRBV5-1; J: TRBJ2-1; D: NA; size: NA; DNA: TGCGCCAGCGGCGACAGGTACAATGAGCAGTTCTTC; CDR3: CASGDRYNEQFF
V: TRBV5-1; J: TRBJ2-7; D: TRBD1; size: NA; DNA: TGCGCCAGCAGCCACACGGGACAGATGTCCTACGAGCAGTACTTC; CDR3: CASSHTGQMSYEQYF
V: TRBV29-1; J: TRBJ1-3; D: NA; size: few; DNA: TGCAGCGTTAGCGTCGGGGATGGAAACACCATATATTTT; CDR3: CSVSVGDGNTIYF
V: TRBV27; J: TRBJ2-7; D: NA; size: NA; DNA: TGTGCCAGCAGTTTACGGTCAGGGCGAAGGGACGAGCAGTACTTC; CDR3: CASSLRSGRRDEQYF
V: TRBV27; J: TRBJ2-7; D: NA; size: once; DNA: TGTGCCAGCAGTTTAGGAACCGGGGCCTACGAGCAGTACTTC; CDR3: CASSLGTGAYEQYF
V: TRBV4-1; J: TRBJ1-3; D: TRBD1; size: NA; DNA: TGCGCCAGCAGCCAAGATGAGACAGGGGGCTCTGGAAACACCATATATTTT; CDR3: CASSQDETGGSGNTIYF
V: TRBV28; J: TRBJ2-4; D: TRBD2; size: NA; DNA: TGTGCCAGCACCCCCGGGGGGATTGGCAAAAACATTCAGTACTTC; CDR3: CASTPGGIGKNIQYF
V: TRBV5-1; J: TRBJ1-2; D: TRBD1; size: NA; DNA: TGCGCCAGCAGCTTGTCACAGGGGAGCTATGGCTACACCTTC; CDR3: CASSLSQGSYGYTF
V: TRBV21-1; J: TRBJ2-1; D: NA; size: NA; DNA: TGTGCCAGCAACGGAGCGGAGCTTGGCAATGAGCAGTTCTTC; CDR3: CASNGAELGNEQFF
V: TRBV30; J: TRBJ2-3; D: TRBD2; size: NA; DNA: TGTGCCTGGAGCTTCCGGACTAGCGGGGTAAGGACAGATACGCAGTATTTT; CDR3: CAWSFRTSGVRTDTQYF
V: TRBV19; J: TRBJ2-7; D: TRBD1; size: NA; DNA: TGTGCCAGTTCGGGACAGAACTACGAGCAGTACTTC; CDR3: CASSGQNYEQYF
V: TRBV5-4; J: TRBJ2-1; D: NA; size: NA; DNA: TGTGCCAGCAGCTTGGTGGGGAGCTCCTACAATGAGCAGTTCTTC; CDR3: CASSLVGSSYNEQFF
V: TRBV10-2; J: TRBJ1-6; D: NA; size: NA; DNA: TGCGCCAGCAGCGATAGTCCCACAAACGGCAATTCACCCCTCCACTTT; CDR3: CASSDSPTNGNSPLHF
V: TRBV7-7; J: TRBJ2-7; D: NA; size: few; DNA: TGTGCTAGCAGCCCGAGCGTGGGTTCACCCTACGAGCAGTACTTC; CDR3: CASSPSVGSPYEQYF
V: TRBV5-1; J: TRBJ2-1; D: NA; size: NA; DNA: TGCGCCAGCAGCTTGTTAGGGTTTTCCTACAATGAGCAGTTCTTC; CDR3: CASSLLGFSYNEQFF
V: TRBV27; J: TRBJ2-1; D: TRBD2; size: NA; DNA: TGTGCCAGCAGTTCCCCTAAAAGACTAGCGGGAGGGCCGATAAATGAGCAGTTCTTC; CDR3: CASSSPKRLAGGPINEQFF
V: TRBV2; J: TRBJ1-4; D: NA; size: NA; DNA: TGTGCCAGCACGGCGGGGGCGCGTTACGGAGAAAAACTGTTTTTT; CDR3: CASTAGARYGEKLFF
V: TRBV5-3; J: TRBJ2-7; D: NA; size: NA; DNA: TGTGCCAGAAGCTTAATACGGGACTCGGTCGCGGCGGAGCCCTACGAGCAGTACTTC; CDR3: CARSLIRDSVAAEPYEQYF
V: TRBV15; J: TRBJ2-1; D: NA; size: NA; DNA: TGTGCCACCAGCTCCCGGGGGGCGTATGAGCAGTTCTTC; CDR3: CATSSRGAYEQFF
V: TRBV28; J: TRBJ1-2; D: NA; size: NA; DNA: TGTGCCAGCAGTTCCTTACAGGGAGGGGTTGGCTACACCTTC; CDR3: CASSSLQGGVGYTF
V: TRBV28; J: TRBJ2-3; D: NA; size: NA; DNA: TGTGCCAGCACGGTAACAGATACGCAGTATTTT; CDR3: CASTVTDTQYF
V: TRBV6-6; J: TRBJ1-4; D: NA; size: NA; DNA: TGTGCCAGCAGGGACCTAAGGGGGGGGCGGCAAGAAAAACTGTTTTTT; CDR3: CASRDLRGGRQEKLFF